This TCR beta chain was recovered during a study of molecular identifiers for immune sequencing clone quantification. This clonotype has a count of ten or more. Germline loops: CDR1 MNHNY, CDR2 SVGAGI (reference sequence). The V gene end was trimmed by 2 bases and the J gene end by 0 bases; junction bases not matched to a gene: 9. CDR3 size: 17 residues. TCRdb itself ran the PCR reads through MiXCR, one entry per CDR3 protein. The sample includes 350,000 or so distinct CDR3 sequences, around 21% of them seen just once. Naive CD8 libraries were made from 20,000 to 1,000,000 sorted cells, and they used 10%, 30% or 50% RNA. Naive CD8 T cells underwent sorting with the CD8+CD4-CCR7+CD45RA+ definition.

The receptor was isolated from a human donor in good health. Some libraries in this study had Jurkat cell RNA spiked in. Sequenced: naive CD8+ T cells from blood, with Jurkat cell RNA spiked in. Subset in this sample: FACS-sorted CD8+CD4-CCR7+CD45RA+ naive T cells. J is TRBJ2-7 and V is TRBV6-6; 8 bases are shared with TRBD2. CDR3 loop: CASSYIASGPSSYEQYF. CDR3 DNA sequence: TGTGCCAGCAGTTACATAGCTAGCGGGCCTAGCTCCTACGAGCAGTACTTC.